This record covers a single TCR beta chain. A few counts support this clone. It lacks a known antigen. No base quality values were provided; no much bigger clone lies one nucleotide off. In the prospective study, participants were about 18 to 100 years old, resided in 20 to 30 geographic areas of the United States, and were enrolled through a virtual design. To assign participants to cohorts, the prospective study relied on clinical history that participants themselves reported in a screening survey and a study questionnaire. Recovered participants in ImmuneRACE Cohort 3 were defined as having two consecutive negative NP/OP PCR tests, clearance from a healthcare professional, or resolution of symptoms. In the prospective study, mobile phlebotomists collected whole blood, serum and a nasopharyngeal or oropharyngeal swab from each participant. Prospective study participants could optionally give additional blood draws and questionnaires over an approximately 2-month period. Blood samples from the prospective study were shipped frozen or at room temperature prior to DNA extraction.

These data originate in a study of blood T cell repertoires in COVID-19 (dated by TCRdb to the early 2020s). Concerning the study at large: Samples from collaborators originated in the United States, Italy and Spain and spanned both the acute and convalescent phases of COVID-19. The prospective study material was composed of cDNA or gDNA derived from T cells, B-cell-depleted T cells, or PBMCs. Subjects who had been exposed to COVID-19, were actively infected with it, or had recovered from it provided the deeply sampled blood TCRbeta repertoires that made up the dataset. The repertoires were released in a freely available public database intended as a resource for research on the immune response to SARS-CoV-2. The samples were drawn from the first 160 participants of the ongoing ImmuneRACE study and from over 950 subjects provided by 6 global collaborators. Sample metadata almost always included a de-identified subject ID, COVID-19 status, age in years and sex. Where available, HLA class I and class II types were obtained from metadata supplied by the sample provider rather than from assay-based typing. Results the study describes overall, beyond this receptor: How much clinical and demographic metadata was included differed by source and by participant, and the metadata was provided uncurated.

TCRbeta CDR3 regions were amplified from genomic DNA using the immunoSEQ Assay, a bias-controlled multiplex PCR. The paper's data handling went like this. Nucleated cell counts per sample were estimated from amplification of reference gene primers within the assay. To quantify the absolute abundance of each unique TCRbeta CDR3 rearrangement, sequence reads were collapsed and filtered. Productive Simpson clonality was computed per sample as the square root of Simpson's diversity index over productive rearrangements. TCRdb provides this immuneACCESS table in a form limited to in-frame rearrangements. Some clones are lacking; in checked studies, under half of them reflect an unresolved V gene, and why the rest are absent is not known. V, J and clone size derive from that table, while D and trimming were established from the DNA sequence. Within this sample are over 250,000 clones, with roughly 91% of them counted one time only. The ten largest make up approximately 2% of the sample.

The sequenced sample was PBMCs or T cells enriched from blood (not recorded which). This receptor was identified in a woman between 55 and 75 years old who had recovered from COVID-19.

The DNA sequence is as follows: TGTGCCAGCAGCCGAAGGGGAACTGAAGCTTTCTTT. Its protein product is CASSRRGTEAFF. The chain is encoded by TRBV6-5 joined to TRBJ1-1; matching of 5 bases hints at TRBD1 as the D gene. CDR3 length: 12 amino acids, cysteine to phenylalanine. Only the CDR3 DNA stays, 36 bases, in frame from base 1. The V end loses 6 bases and the J end loses 5 bases, and a stretch of 10 bases separates them. Per the germline V gene, MNHEY is the CDR1 and SVGAGI is the CDR2.